This passage covers 6 T cell receptor beta chains from one sample sequenced in a study of cytomegalovirus exposure and HLA in healthy donors. The PCR had 60 Vbeta and 13 Jbeta primers. Method: immunoSEQ multiplex PCR; TCRdb's copy keeps in-frame clones and lacks some. Among around 130,000 clones listed, 74% were seen once. The sample taken for sequencing was PBMCs. These TCRs come from a man in his forties or fifties in good health and CMV-seropositive.

The rearrangement joins TRBV11-3 to TRBJ2-7; 9 nucleotides agree with TRBD1. V lost 5 bases and J lost 6; bases outside the gene matches: 8. This CDR3 region has 14 residues. Germline-derived CDR1 and CDR2 are SGHNT and YENEEA. The CDR3 loop is CASSPGDRASEQYF. CDR3 coding DNA: TGTGCCAGCAGCCCCGGGGACAGGGCATCCGAGCAGTACTTC.

The rearrangement uses TRBV2 and TRBJ2-2, with a weak D call TRBD2 (6 bases). This CDR3 has 12 residues. The germline V gene has CDR1 SNHLY and CDR2 FYNNEI. CDR3 sequence: CAGRDLTGELFF. DNA for the CDR3: TGTGCTGGGCGGGACCTTACCGGGGAGCTGTTTTTT.

This rearrangement joins TRBV11-1 to TRBJ1-1, with 11 bases aligning to TRBD1. The CDR3 runs to 14 residues. Germline V gives CDR1 SGHAT, CDR2 FQDESV (reference sequence). The V segment lost 8 bases and the J segment 3 bases; nucleotides outside the gene matches: 5. The CDR3 sequence: CASGRTGGHTEAFF. DNA for the CDR3: TGTGCCAGCGGTCGGACAGGGGGCCACACTGAAGCTTTCTTT.

V gene TRBV6-5 combines with J gene TRBJ2-1; perhaps TRBD2 as D (5 bases). V was trimmed by 4 bases and J by 2 bases, leaving 9 bases between them. Germline V gene sequence: CDR1 MNHEY, CDR2 SVGAGI. The CDR3 consists of 14 residues. Here the CDR3 reads CASSFRETYNEQFF. CDR3 DNA: TGTGCCAGCAGTTTTCGGGAAACCTACAATGAGCAGTTCTTC.

The chain employs TRBV10-3 and TRBJ1-4; weak D call: TRBD1 (5 bases). With 8 bases removed from V and 4 bases from J, the gap between germline ends came to 14 bases. Germline CDR1 and CDR2: ENHRY and SYGVKD. The CDR3 spans 14 residues. CDR3 protein: CAIGGDLNNEKLFF. In DNA form, the CDR3 reads TGTGCCATCGGAGGGGACTTAAATAATGAAAAACTGTTTTTT.

The CDR3 region has the DNA TGTGCCAGCAGCGTACGTGAGCGGGAGGGCCGGCGGGCAGATACGCAGTATTTT. Amino acid sequence: CASSVREREGRRADTQYF. The V and J genes are TRBV9 and TRBJ2-3; TRBD2 matches 10 bases. The CDR3 runs to 18 residues. Germline V gene data show CDR1 as SGDLS and CDR2 as YYNGEE. V was clipped by 1 base and J by 4 bases; unmatched bases: 12. Supplemented by reference TRBV9 and TRBJ2-3, the full variable domain reads DSGVTQTPKHLITATGQRVTLRCSPRSGDLSVYWYQQSLDQGLQFLIQYYNGEERAKGNILERFSAQQFPDLHSELNLSSLELGDSALYFCASSVREREGRRADTQYFGPGTRLTVL.